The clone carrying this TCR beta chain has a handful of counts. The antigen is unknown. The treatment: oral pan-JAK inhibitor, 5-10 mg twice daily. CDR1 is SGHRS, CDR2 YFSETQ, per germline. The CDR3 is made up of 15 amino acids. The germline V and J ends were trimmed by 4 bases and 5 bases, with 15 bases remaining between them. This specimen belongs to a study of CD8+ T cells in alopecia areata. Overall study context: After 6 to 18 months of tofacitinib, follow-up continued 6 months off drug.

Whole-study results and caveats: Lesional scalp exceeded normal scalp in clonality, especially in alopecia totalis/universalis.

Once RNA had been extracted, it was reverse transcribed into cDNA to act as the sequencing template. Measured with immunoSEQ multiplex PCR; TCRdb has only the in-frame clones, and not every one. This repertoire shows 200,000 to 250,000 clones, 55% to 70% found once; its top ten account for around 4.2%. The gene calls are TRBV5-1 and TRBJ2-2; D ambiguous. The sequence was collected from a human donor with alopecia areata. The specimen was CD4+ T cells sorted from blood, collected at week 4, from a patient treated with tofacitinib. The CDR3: CASSLGSLTTGELFF. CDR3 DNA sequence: TGCGCCAGCAGCCTGGGGTCCTTGACGACCGGGGAGCTGTTTTTT.